The 24 T cell receptor beta chains reported below all come from one sample, sequenced in a study of PD-L1 blockade in urothelial cancer. Time point in this sample: pretreatment peripheral blood. Here immunoSEQ multiplex PCR was the method, and the copy in TCRdb shows in-frame clones only, minus some. The sample lists tens of thousands of clones, around 84% occurring once. Sequenced here: PBMCs, sampled around atezolizumab (anti-PD-L1) treatment. These receptors originate from a woman aged 70-85 years with urothelial cancer.

The chain has TRBV2 and TRBJ1-1; 8 nucleotides align to TRBD1. With 4 bases clipped from V and 2 bases from J, the junction kept 6 bases outside the gene matches. CDR3 length: 15 residues. CDR1 is SNHLY, CDR2 FYNNEI, per germline. The CDR3 region has the DNA TGTGCCAGCAGTGCCCAAACAGGGGGAAACACTGAAGCTTTCTTT. This translates into CASSAQTGGNTEAFF.

The chain links TRBV4-1 to TRBJ2-4; the D gene is possibly TRBD1 (5 bases). V gave up 1 base and J gave up 1 base, with 14 bases separating them. The germline CDR1 and CDR2 sequences are MGHRA and YSYEKL. CDR3 length equals 17 residues. The CDR3 DNA follows: TGCGCCAGCAGCCAAGCGGGCCTAGGGGTGGCCAAAAACATTCAGTACTTC. It specifies CASSQAGLGVAKNIQYF.

The rearrangement links TRBV5-1 to TRBJ2-1, with TRBD2 matching over 12 bases. With V trimmed by 0 bases and J by 8 bases, 12 bases remained unmatched. Germline CDR1 reads SGHRS; CDR2 reads YFSETQ. This CDR3 region has 18 residues. CDR3 in amino acids: CASSLAASGRASIHEQFF. CDR3 DNA: TGCGCCAGCAGCTTGGCGGCTAGCGGGAGGGCGAGTATCCATGAGCAGTTCTTC.

V gene TRBV2 combines with J gene TRBJ1-1, with 8 bases that match TRBD1. The length of the CDR3 is 14 residues. Germline CDR1 reads SNHLY; CDR2 reads FYNNEI. The V segment lost 10 bases and the J segment 1 base; nucleotides outside the gene matches: 8. The CDR3 sequence is CATPPGGWNTEAFF. The CDR3 nucleotides are TGTGCCACCCCCCCAGGGGGCTGGAACACTGAAGCTTTCTTT.

The chain is built from TRBV5-1 and TRBJ2-1; 8 bases match TRBD1. V shed 3 bases and J 3 bases; nucleotides not matched to a gene: 5. This CDR3 has 15 residues. Germline CDR1 SGHRS, CDR2 YFSETQ. The CDR3 nucleotides are TGCGCCAGCAGCTCAGACAGGGGAGACTACAATGAGCAGTTCTTC. Translated, it gives CASSSDRGDYNEQFF.

The chain is built from TRBV18 and TRBJ1-4; tentatively, D is TRBD1 (5 bases). This CDR3 has 16 residues. Germline CDR1 is KGHSH and CDR2 is LQKENI. The V end lost 1 base, the J end lost 4 bases, and 13 bases lay between the germline ends. CDR3 nucleotides: TGTGCCAGCTCACCACTCCCGGGACTCTTTAATGAAAAACTGTTTTTT. This codes for CASSPLPGLFNEKLFF.

The chain has TRBV19 and TRBJ1-2; TRBD1 matches 7 bases. The CDR3 totals 14 residues. The germline gives CDR1 LNHDA, CDR2 SQIVND (reference sequence). V lost 5 bases to trimming and J lost 3 bases; unmatched junction nucleotides: 6. DNA for the CDR3: TGTGCCAGTAGTTCTCAGGGGGTTGACTATGGCTACACCTTC. Protein sequence: CASSSQGVDYGYTF.

This chain links TRBV4-2 with TRBJ2-2; 12 positions agree with TRBD2. The CDR3 consists of 16 residues. Germline CDR1 reads LGHNA; CDR2 reads YNFKEQ. V lost 0 bases to trimming and J lost 6 bases; unmatched junction nucleotides: 2. The DNA of the CDR3 is TGTGCCAGCAGCCAAGAGGCTAGCGGGGGGGCCGGGGAGCTGTTTTTT. As protein: CASSQEASGGAGELFF.

The V call is TRBV7-2, the J call TRBJ1-1; D unclear. This CDR3 has 14 amino acids. Trimming pared 3 bases from V and 3 bases from J, leaving 11 bases between. Germline CDR1 reads SGHTA; CDR2 reads FQGNSA. The CDR3 is CASSFIGRDTEAFF. The CDR3 DNA reads as TGTGCCAGCAGCTTTATCGGGCGGGACACTGAAGCTTTCTTT.

The J gene is TRBJ2-2, the V gene TRBV4-2; 14 bases are shared with TRBD2. Germline V gene lookup returns CDR1 LGHNA and CDR2 YNFKEQ. The length of the CDR3 is 20 residues. With 0 bases clipped from V and 0 bases from J, the junction kept 6 bases outside the gene matches. In DNA, the CDR3 is TGTGCCAGCAGCCAAGATTGGGGACTAGCGGGGGCCCCGAACACCGGGGAGCTGTTTTTT. This codes for CASSQDWGLAGAPNTGELFF.

The V call is TRBV10-1, the J call TRBJ2-3; no firm D call. The CDR3 is 19 residues long. Trimming pared 0 bases from V and 1 base from J, leaving 20 bases between. Germline CDR1 is WNHNN and CDR2 is SYGVQD (reference sequence). CDR3 bases: TGCGCCAGCAGTGAGTCGGGCAGAATGACCCGGTGGGGCACAGATACGCAGTATTTT. Protein product: CASSESGRMTRWGTDTQYF.

The CDR3 spells CASSDSLVETQYF. The DNA for the CDR3 is TGTGCCAGCAGTGATTCGCTAGTTGAGACCCAGTACTTC. The chain joins TRBV6-1 to TRBJ2-5; no definite D call. The CDR3 length is 13 residues. Trimming took off 3 bases at V and 5 bases at J, with 10 bases between the two ends. Looked up from germline, CDR1 is MNHNS and CDR2 is SASEGT.

The gene calls are TRBV2 and TRBJ2-1, with D tentatively TRBD2 (5 bases). The V end lost 4 bases, the J end lost 0 bases, and 13 bases lay between the germline ends. The CDR3 is 16 amino acids. Per germline, CDR1 SNHLY and CDR2 FYNNEI. CDR3 protein: CASSVERSSSYNEQFF. The CDR3 coding sequence is TGTGCCAGCAGTGTTGAGCGGAGCAGCTCCTACAATGAGCAGTTCTTC.

The chain is built from TRBV5-6 and TRBJ1-2, with 8 bases identical to TRBD1. Germline CDR1 SGHDT, CDR2 YYEEEE. CDR3 length equals 12 residues. The V and J ends lost 5 bases and 7 bases, in that order; junction bases with no gene match: 4. Here the CDR3 DNA reads TGTGCCAGCAGTCGACAGGGGATTGGCTACACCTTC. It encodes CASSRQGIGYTF.

The count of this clone is one. The rearrangement links TRBV5-1 to TRBJ2-7, with 7 bases aligning to TRBD1. V was clipped by 2 bases and J by 0 bases; unmatched bases: 5. Germline V gives CDR1 SGHRS, CDR2 YFSETQ. CDR3 length: 15 amino acids. The CDR3 sequence is CASSLARDSSYEQYF. The CDR3 region has the DNA TGCGCCAGCAGCTTAGCCCGGGACAGCTCCTACGAGCAGTACTTC.

V usage is TRBV4-1 and J usage is TRBJ2-7, with 11 bases aligning to TRBD1. The ends lost 4 bases at V and 3 bases at J; junction bases unmatched: 8. This CDR3 has 16 residues. Germline V gene sequence: CDR1 MGHRA, CDR2 YSYEKL. As DNA, the CDR3 is TGCGCCAGCAGCCGCACCGGGACAGGGGGTATCTACGAGCAGTACTTC. Residues: CASSRTGTGGIYEQYF.

This clone was detected only once. The rearrangement joins TRBV2 to TRBJ2-2; 7 nucleotides align to TRBD1. The V segment lost 11 bases and the J segment 1 base; nucleotides outside the gene matches: 7. The CDR3 has 14 residues. Germline assignment: CDR1 SNHLY and CDR2 FYNNEI. The CDR3 reads CAGTGTVNTGELFF. As DNA, the CDR3 is TGTGCCGGCACCGGGACAGTGAACACCGGGGAGCTGTTTTTT.

V usage is TRBV15 and J usage is TRBJ1-1, with 8 bases matching TRBD1. V dropped 0 bases and J dropped 10; count of bases not matched to a gene: 10. The CDR3 runs 15 residues. Germline assignment: CDR1 LNHNV and CDR2 YYDKDF (reference sequence). Written as DNA, the CDR3 is TGTGCCACCAGCAGAGATGACAGGGGTGTACGACCAGCTTTCTTT. Translating it yields CATSRDDRGVRPAFF.

The chain recombines TRBV7-2 with TRBJ2-1; TRBD1 might be the D (5 bases). The germline V and J ends were trimmed by 1 base and 3 bases, with 10 bases remaining between them. The CDR3 runs to 15 residues. Germline V gene data show CDR1 as SGHTA and CDR2 as FQGNSA. CDR3 coding DNA: TGTGCCAGCAGCTTAGTGACAGATCTCTACAATGAGCAGTTCTTC. The encoded protein is CASSLVTDLYNEQFF.

CDR3 coding DNA: TGTGCCAGCAGAAACCTGGCGGGGGCTCGACCCAATGAGCAGTTCTTC. Protein: CASRNLAGARPNEQFF. The genes are TRBV27 and TRBJ2-1, with D perhaps matching TRBD2 (7 bases). The CDR3 length is 16 residues. Deletions cut 6 bases from V and 6 bases from J, with 21 bases between. Germline V lookup: CDR1 MNHEY, CDR2 SMNVEV (reference sequence).

This chain uses TRBV6-5 with TRBJ1-5; 7 nucleotides agree with TRBD1. This CDR3 is 14 amino acids long. Trimming removed 5 bases from V and 5 bases from J; junction bases left unmatched: 6. CDR1 is MNHEY, CDR2 SVGAGI, per germline. CDR3 sequence reads: CASSATGTDQPQHF. The DNA of the CDR3 is TGTGCCAGCAGTGCGACAGGGACGGATCAGCCCCAGCATTTT.

This clone was detected only once. V usage is TRBV7-3 and J usage is TRBJ2-2, with TRBD2 identical over 10 bases. The CDR3 is 18 residues long. CDR1 is SGHTA, CDR2 FQGTGA, per germline. J gave up 0 bases and V 5 bases, and 9 bases lay outside the gene matches. CDR3 protein: CASSKSGRAGTNTGELFF. CDR3 in DNA: TGTGCCAGCAGCAAAAGCGGGAGGGCCGGGACGAACACCGGGGAGCTGTTTTTT.

The chain has TRBV2 and TRBJ1-2; tentatively, D is TRBD1 (5 bases). CDR3 length equals 14 residues. In germline, CDR1 is SNHLY, CDR2 FYNNEI. V lost 2 bases and J lost 6, with 13 bases in between. The CDR3 sequence: CASSEWDGGDGYTF. The CDR3 nucleotides are TGTGCCAGCAGTGAATGGGACGGCGGGGATGGCTACACCTTC.

The chain is built from TRBV6-1 and TRBJ2-7; no clear D gene. The CDR3 is 15 residues long. Germline V gene lookup returns CDR1 MNHNS and CDR2 SASEGT. V dropped 5 bases and J dropped 0 bases, with 14 bases sitting between them. Here the CDR3 DNA reads TGTGCCAGCAGTCCCCGAGAAGAGAGCTCCTACGAGCAGTACTTC. Protein product: CASSPREESSYEQYF.